This TCR beta chain stems from a study of patients and donors after allogeneic stem cell transplantation. This clonotype has a count of ten or more. TCRdb re-analysed the RT-PCR reads in MiXCR, keeping a single row per CDR3 protein. Of 25,000 to 35,000 distinct CDR3 sequences in the sample, nearly 7% were seen once. Trimming took 2 bases from V and 6 from J, leaving 10 bases between them. Germline V CDR1 and CDR2: KGHDR, SFDVKD. The CDR3 totals 13 residues. The rearrangement joins TRBV24-1 to TRBJ2-7; no clear D gene. The sample was blood, either unsorted or a sorted T cell fraction (not recorded which). The TCR sequence derives from a human donor who was either an allogeneic HSCT recipient or a stem cell or donor lymphocyte infusion donor (not recorded which). It is not recorded whose cells these are; they may come from a transplant donor. CDR3 DNA: TGTGCCACCAGTGATTGGGTTACGGGCGAGCAGTACTTC. Encoded protein: CATSDWVTGEQYF.